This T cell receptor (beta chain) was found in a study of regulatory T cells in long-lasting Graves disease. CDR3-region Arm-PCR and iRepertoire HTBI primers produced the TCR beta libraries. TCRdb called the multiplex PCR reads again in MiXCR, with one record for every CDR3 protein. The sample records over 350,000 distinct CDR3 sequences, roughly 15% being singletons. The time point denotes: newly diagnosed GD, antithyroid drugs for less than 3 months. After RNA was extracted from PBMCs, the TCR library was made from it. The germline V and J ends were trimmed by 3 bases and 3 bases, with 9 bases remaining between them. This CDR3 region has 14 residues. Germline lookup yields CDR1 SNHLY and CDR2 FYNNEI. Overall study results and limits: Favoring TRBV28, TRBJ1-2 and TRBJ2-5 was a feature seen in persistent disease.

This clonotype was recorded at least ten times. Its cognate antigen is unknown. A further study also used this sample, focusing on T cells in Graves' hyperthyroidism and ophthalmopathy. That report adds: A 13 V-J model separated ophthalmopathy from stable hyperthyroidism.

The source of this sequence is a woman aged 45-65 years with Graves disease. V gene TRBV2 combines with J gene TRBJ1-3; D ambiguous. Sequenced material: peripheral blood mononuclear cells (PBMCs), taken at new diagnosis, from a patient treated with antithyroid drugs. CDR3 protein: CASSDTAHGNTIYF. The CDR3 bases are TGTGCCAGCAGTGATACAGCTCATGGAAACACCATATATTTT.